This T cell receptor beta chain originates from a study of OX40 agonist ivuxolimab in advanced cancers. About the research overall: The dose-escalation cohort had hepatocellular carcinoma, melanoma, renal cell or head and neck cancer. Averaging about 60 years in age, with a range of about 23 to 85, the cohort was 82.7% male. Study conclusions and caveats: Partial responders receiving 0.1-3.0 mg/kg showed among the lowest clonal expansion.

Only in-frame clones appear in the TCRdb table, and some are missing; sequencing was by immunoSEQ multiplex PCR. Of over 30,000 clones in the sample, roughly four fifths were seen once. This CDR3 region has 14 residues. In germline, CDR1 is MGHDK, CDR2 SYGVNS. Trimming cost V 6 bases and J 6 bases; bases outside gene matches: 3. Note on this clone: Its antigen is as yet unknown.

The sequence derives from an adult with an advanced solid tumor such as melanoma, head and neck, liver or kidney cancer. Sequences were derived from CD4+ or CD8+ T cells sorted from blood, sampled in a trial of the OX40 agonist ivuxolimab. The chain combines TRBV25-1 with TRBJ2-1; TRBD2 agrees at 12 bases. CDR3 loop: CASRLAGGTNEQFF. As DNA, the CDR3 is TGTGCCAGCAGACTAGCGGGAGGCACCAATGAGCAGTTCTTC.